This T cell receptor (beta chain) was captured in a study of shared clonotypes between healthy human individuals. Study-wide context: Researchers assigned three CD4 naive, three CD4 memory, two CD8 naive and one CD8 memory plate to each donor.

All participating donors were Caucasian adults from Nashville, Tennessee. This CDR3 contains 12 residues. V lost 0 bases and J lost 8, with 7 bases in between. Looked up from germline, CDR1 is LGHNT and CDR2 is FRNRAP. This clone was found once. Each subset's genomic DNA was shared equally among a number of immunoSEQ plates. Clones were sequenced by immunoSEQ multiplex PCR, and TCRdb holds only the in-frame ones, with some missing. Among about 2.4 million clones listed, 90% to 95% were seen once. The source is a man between 18 and 35 years old in good health. The chain recombines TRBV12-5 with TRBJ1-1; unclear D gene. Specimen: naive CD4+ T cells sorted from blood. Specified subset: CD45RA+ positively selected. The CDR3, as DNA: TGTGCTAGTGGTTTGGTACTTGAGGAAGCTTTCTTT. Its protein product is CASGLVLEEAFF.